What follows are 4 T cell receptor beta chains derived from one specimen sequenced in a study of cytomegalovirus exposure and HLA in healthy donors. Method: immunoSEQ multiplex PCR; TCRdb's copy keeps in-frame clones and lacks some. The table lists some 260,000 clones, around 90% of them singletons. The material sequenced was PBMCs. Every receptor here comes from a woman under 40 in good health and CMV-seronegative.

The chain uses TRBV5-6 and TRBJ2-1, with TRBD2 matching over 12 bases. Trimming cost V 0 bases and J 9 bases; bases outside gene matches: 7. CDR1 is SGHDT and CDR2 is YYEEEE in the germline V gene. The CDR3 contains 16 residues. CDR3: CASSLASGREIGEQFF. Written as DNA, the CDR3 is TGTGCCAGCAGCTTGGCTAGCGGGAGGGAGATAGGTGAGCAGTTCTTC.

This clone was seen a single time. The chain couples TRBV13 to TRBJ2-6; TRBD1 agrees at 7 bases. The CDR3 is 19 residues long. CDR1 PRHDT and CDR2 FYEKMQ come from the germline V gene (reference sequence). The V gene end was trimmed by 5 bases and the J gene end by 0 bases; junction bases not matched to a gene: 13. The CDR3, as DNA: TGTGCCAGCAGCCGTATTCGGGGCAGGGGGACCTCTGGGGCCAACGTCCTGACTTTC. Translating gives CASSRIRGRGTSGANVLTF.

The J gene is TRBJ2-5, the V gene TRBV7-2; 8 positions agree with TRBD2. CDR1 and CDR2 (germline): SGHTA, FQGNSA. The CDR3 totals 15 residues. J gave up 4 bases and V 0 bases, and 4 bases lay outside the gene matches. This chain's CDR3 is CASSLASGLAETQYF. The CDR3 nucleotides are TGTGCCAGCAGCTTAGCGTCCGGACTAGCAGAGACCCAGTACTTC. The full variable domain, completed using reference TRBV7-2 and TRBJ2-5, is GAGVSQSPSNKVTEKGKDVELRCDPISGHTALYWYRQSLGQGLEFLIYFQGNSAPDKSGLPSDRFSAERTGGSVSTLTIQRTQQEDSAVYLCASSLASGLAETQYFGPGTRLLVL.

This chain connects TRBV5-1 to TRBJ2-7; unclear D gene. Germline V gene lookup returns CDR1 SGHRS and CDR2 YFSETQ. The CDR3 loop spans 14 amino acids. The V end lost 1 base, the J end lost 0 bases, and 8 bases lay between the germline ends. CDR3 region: CASSLRESSYEQYF. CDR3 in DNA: TGCGCCAGCAGCTTGCGAGAGAGCTCCTACGAGCAGTACTTC.